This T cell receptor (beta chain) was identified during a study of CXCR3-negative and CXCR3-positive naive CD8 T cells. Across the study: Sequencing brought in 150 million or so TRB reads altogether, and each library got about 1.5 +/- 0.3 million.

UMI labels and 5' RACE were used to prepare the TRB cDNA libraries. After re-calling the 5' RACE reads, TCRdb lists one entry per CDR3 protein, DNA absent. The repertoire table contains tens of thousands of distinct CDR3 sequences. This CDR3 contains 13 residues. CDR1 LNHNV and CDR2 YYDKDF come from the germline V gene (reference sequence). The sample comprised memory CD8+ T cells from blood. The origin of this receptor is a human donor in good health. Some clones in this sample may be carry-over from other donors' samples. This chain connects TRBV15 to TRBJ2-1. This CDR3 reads CATSSTDYNEQFF.